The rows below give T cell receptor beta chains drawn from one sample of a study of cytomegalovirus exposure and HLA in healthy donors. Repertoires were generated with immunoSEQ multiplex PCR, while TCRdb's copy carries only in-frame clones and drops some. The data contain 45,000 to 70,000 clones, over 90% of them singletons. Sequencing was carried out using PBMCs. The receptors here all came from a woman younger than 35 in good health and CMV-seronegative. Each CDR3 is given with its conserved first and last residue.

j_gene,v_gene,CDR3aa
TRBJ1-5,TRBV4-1,CASSPVGQGVRQPQHF
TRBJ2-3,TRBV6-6,CASSYQSLSDTQYF
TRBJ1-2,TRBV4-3,CASSQVTGYGYTF
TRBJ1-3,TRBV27,CASFTQAGNTIYF
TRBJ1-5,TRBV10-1,CASSESPVFYQPQHF
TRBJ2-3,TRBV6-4,CASSGTGGTDTQYF
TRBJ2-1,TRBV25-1,CASSAESFSGTENNEQFF
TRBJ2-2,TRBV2,CASSKNARGTGELFF
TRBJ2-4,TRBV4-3,CASSQRRGESKNIQYF
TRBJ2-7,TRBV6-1,CASSEVWQGAYEQYF
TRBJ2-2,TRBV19,CASSALASGELFF
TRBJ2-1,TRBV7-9,CASSFSTGQSSYNEQFF
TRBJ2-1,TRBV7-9,CASSSWTSGLYNEQFF
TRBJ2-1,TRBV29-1,CSGTGNTYNEQFF
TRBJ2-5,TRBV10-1,CASSASGMYQETQYF
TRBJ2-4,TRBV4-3,CASSQGDRGNQNIQYF
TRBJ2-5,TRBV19,CASRDDRTQETQYF
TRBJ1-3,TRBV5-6,CASSLGSGNTIYF
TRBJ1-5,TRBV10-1,CASSESYRVRPQHF
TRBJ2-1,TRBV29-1,CSGQAGGSYNEQFF
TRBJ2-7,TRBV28,CASSLDSFSYEQYF
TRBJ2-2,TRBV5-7,CASSTGTSGRVNTGELFF
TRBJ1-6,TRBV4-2,CASSQDLRATARNSPLHF
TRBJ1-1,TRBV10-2,CASSESVDRIEAFF
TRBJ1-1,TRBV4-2,CASSQEGFQGSAFF
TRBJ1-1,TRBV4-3,CASSQDRRGGGEAFF
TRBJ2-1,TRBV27,CASSLRGPNNEQFF
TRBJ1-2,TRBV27,CASKRGGDNYGYTF
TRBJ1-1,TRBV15,CATSPDRVGTSEAFF
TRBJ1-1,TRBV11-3,CASSPIRRGNTEAFF
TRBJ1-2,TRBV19,CASTLRRQGTFYGYTF
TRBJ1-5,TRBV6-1,CASSDSGGYSPPQHF
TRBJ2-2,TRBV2,CASKKAGAGELFF